Listed below are T cell receptor beta chains from one sample, sequenced in a study of untreated major depressive disorder. Libraries were prepared by immunoSEQ multiplex PCR; TCRdb keeps only in-frame clonotypes and omits some of them. This table has 20,000 or so clones, more than 75% appearing once. Input material: CD4+ T cells from PBMCs. The receptors here all came from a woman aged 30 to 39 in good health. Each CDR3 is given with its conserved first and last residue. A D gene is named only where the DNA matches it firmly. The listing skips clone size in some rows; elsewhere it reads once, few, many or a size class.

size	D	V	J	DNA	CDR3
NA	NA	TRBV7-8	TRBJ2-2	TGTGCCAGCAGCTTAGGGTCATCCTCCAGGGAGCTGTTTTTT	CASSLGSSSRELFF
NA	NA	TRBV27	TRBJ1-2	TGTGCCAGCAGTTTAGGGGGTGGTCCAGCTAACTATGGCTACACCTTC	CASSLGGGPANYGYTF
NA	TRBD2	TRBV5-4	TRBJ2-2	TGTGCCAGCAGCGCAGATAGCGGGAGGGCAGTAACCGGGGAGCTGTTTTTT	CASSADSGRAVTGELFF
NA	NA	TRBV9	TRBJ1-3	TGTGCCAGCAGGGGATCCCACACCATATATTTT	CASRGSHTIYF
NA	NA	TRBV18	TRBJ2-7	TGTGCCAGCTCACCACAAGGGCAAGGCGAGCAGTACTTC	CASSPQGQGEQYF
NA	TRBD2	TRBV7-2	TRBJ2-3	TGTGCCAGCAGCGACTGGCATAGCGGGTCGGGCACAGATACGCAGTATTTT	CASSDWHSGSGTDTQYF
NA	NA	TRBV6-5	TRBJ1-1	TGTGCCAGCAGTAAAACAGGAGACACTGAAGCTTTCTTT	CASSKTGDTEAFF
once	TRBD1	TRBV10-3	TRBJ2-2	TGTGCCATCAGCTACGGGACAGACCCGAACACCGGGGAGCTGTTTTTT	CAISYGTDPNTGELFF
NA	TRBD2	TRBV5-1	TRBJ2-1	TGCGCCAGCAGCTTGTCACAGCCTGGGCGGGGGTACAATGAGCAGTTCTTC	CASSLSQPGRGYNEQFF
NA	TRBD1	TRBV2	TRBJ2-3	TGTGCCAGCACCCTACAGGGGACGAGCACAGATACGCAGTATTTT	CASTLQGTSTDTQYF
NA	NA	TRBV9	TRBJ2-1	TGTGCCAGCAGCTTCCTCCCCTCCGTTAATGAGCAGTTCTTC	CASSFLPSVNEQFF
NA	TRBD2	TRBV30	TRBJ2-7	TGTGCCTGGGCGGGGGGGGCGTACGAGCAGTACTTC	CAWAGGAYEQYF
NA	TRBD1	TRBV5-6	TRBJ1-4	TGTGCCAGCAGCTCAATACAGGGGGCTGCTAATGAAAAACTGTTTTTT	CASSSIQGAANEKLFF
NA	NA	TRBV2	TRBJ2-7	TGTGCCAGCAGTGAAATGGGTAGGGGCGAGCAGTACTTC	CASSEMGRGEQYF
once	NA	TRBV29-1	TRBJ1-6	TGCAGCGTTGGAGACGGCGGGAATTCACCCCTCCACTTT	CSVGDGGNSPLHF
NA	NA	TRBV6-1	TRBJ1-2	TGTGCCAGCAGTGAAGCGAGGGGGGTTTCTGGCTACACCTTC	CASSEARGVSGYTF
once	TRBD1	TRBV5-1	TRBJ1-4	TGCGCCAGCAGCACGAGGCCGGGACAGCTTAATGAAAAACTGTTTTTT	CASSTRPGQLNEKLFF
NA	TRBD2	TRBV6-1	TRBJ2-2	TGTGCCAGCGGGACTAGCGGGAGATCGGGGGAGCTGTTTTTT	CASGTSGRSGELFF
NA	NA	TRBV30	TRBJ2-7	TGTGCCTGTAGTCCGCGCTACGAGCAGTACTTC	CACSPRYEQYF
NA	NA	TRBV5-1	TRBJ1-1	TGCGCCAGCAGGTCAAGGCCCCCAGGGCACACTGAAGCTTTCTTT	CASRSRPPGHTEAFF
NA	NA	TRBV7-9	TRBJ2-5	TGTGCCAGCAGCTTAACCAGAGAACAAGAGACCCAGTACTTC	CASSLTREQETQYF
NA	NA	TRBV4-2	TRBJ2-1	TGTGCCAGCAGCCAGCATCGTAGCAATGAGCAGTTCTTC	CASSQHRSNEQFF
NA	NA	TRBV4-1	TRBJ1-4	TGCGCCAGCAGCCAAGAAGGGGACCGTCGAACTAATGAAAAACTGTTTTTT	CASSQEGDRRTNEKLFF
NA	TRBD1	TRBV4-1	TRBJ2-1	TGCGCCAGCAGCTTAAGACAGGGGGACGAGCAGTTCTTC	CASSLRQGDEQFF
NA	TRBD1	TRBV30	TRBJ1-2	TGTGCCGGCAGGACAGGGGGCTTCTATGGCTACACCTTC	CAGRTGGFYGYTF
NA	NA	TRBV7-3	TRBJ1-2	TGTGCCAGCAGCTTTGACGGGGACTATGGCTACACCTTC	CASSFDGDYGYTF
NA	NA	TRBV19	TRBJ1-5	TGTGCCAGTAGTATAGATCGGGGAGCGGGGCGCAATCAGCCCCAGCATTTT	CASSIDRGAGRNQPQHF
NA	NA	TRBV5-1	TRBJ2-3	TGCGCCAGCAGCCCTAACACAGATACGCAGTATTTT	CASSPNTDTQYF